This T cell receptor beta chain is from a study of cytomegalovirus exposure and HLA in healthy donors. Broader study findings: Serostatus for CMV was the only available immune exposure information. Using a false discovery rate of 0.05, a later analysis showed that 16,951 TCR beta sequences were associated with HLA alleles.

On this clone itself: Antigen unknown.

Amplification used 60 Vbeta primers and 13 Jbeta primers. TCRdb keeps only in-frame clones here, not all; method: immunoSEQ multiplex PCR. In the table there are about 150,000 clones, 75% to 90% of which are singletons. Those who donated were healthy bone marrow donors. Germline V gene lookup returns CDR1 LGHNA and CDR2 YNFKEQ. This CDR3 has 16 amino acids. J was trimmed by 8 bases and V by 4 bases; bases with no gene match: 11. The source material was PBMCs. This TCR was sampled from a woman between 18 and 29 years old in good health and CMV-seronegative. The chain joins TRBV4-2 to TRBJ1-2; TRBD1 matches 12 bases. The CDR3 nucleotides are TGTGCCAGCAGCCTCGGGACAGGGGGCGCATACGGGGGCTACACCTTC. Its translation: CASSLGTGGAYGGYTF.